This TCR beta chain emerged from a study of T cell repertoires in ileal Crohn's disease (dated by TCRdb to 2018 to 2020). Some background on the complete study: The median duration of disease was roughly eight years, and at the time of surgery around 32% of patients were active smokers. All patients had surgery for a complication: stricturing disease in around 60% and penetrating disease in roughly 40%. Roughly half of the patients were given postoperative therapy, with 15 to 20 on anti-TNF agents and 10 to 12 on thiopurines. M6 samples consisted of neoterminal ileum biopsies collected during postoperative colonoscopy. TCR repertoire analysis was performed in around 57 Crohn's disease patients drawn from a prospective multicentre cohort. The study was conducted in parallel with a multicentre cohort built to find predictors of early endoscopic recurrence after ileocolonic resection. Endoscopic postoperative recurrence was defined as a Rutgeerts score above i0. The study sequenced approximately 180 mucosal samples from 50 to 65 patients, taken at several locations on the surgical specimen and at postoperative endoscopy.

The investigation overall reported the following: Compared with CD4 T cells, sorted CD8 T cells contained more high-frequency clones, which suggests that the mucosal expansions were mostly CD8. Postoperative endoscopy timing varied within the first year after surgery, with a median delay of around 7 months. Compared with non-smokers, patients who were active smokers at surgery showed a significantly higher proportion of clonal expansions (roughly 26% vs 20%, p=0.02). Only a subgroup of patients, of unstated size, had their mucosal CD4 and CD8 T cells sorted and sequenced. Endoscopic recurrence was found to be associated with higher high-frequency clone percentages at surgery, and recurrence was observed in all patients with clonality above 26.8% (18/57).

For commercial TCRB immunosequencing, five hundred nanograms of biopsy DNA were submitted for each sample. CDR3 regions were amplified from genomic DNA by Adaptive Biotechnology using a two-step, amplification bias-controlled multiplex PCR. Primers covering every V and J gene segment were used in the first PCR, while barcodes and Illumina adapters were added in the second PCR. CDR3 libraries were sequenced using an Illumina instrument. The published analysis was carried out like this. The analysis drew on both the pipelines supplied by the vendor and custom analysis of the raw data in R/Bioconductor running R version 3.3.0. Clonality, ranging from 0 to 1, was calculated as the inverse of the normalised Shannon entropy of all productive clones. High-frequency clones were defined as the share of the repertoire taken up by the top 100 clones, keeping only clones that passed a 95% confidence test. The Simpson index measured repertoire diversity, and the Morisita-Horn index measured overlap between samples. Sourced from immuneACCESS, this table was stored by TCRdb with only in-frame sequences that have V and J called. A share of the clones is absent; for the studies checked, an unresolved V gene accounts for under half, and the remainder has no known explanation. V and J calls and clone size are copied from that table; D and trimming were computed from the DNA. The sample yields 3,500 to 5,000 clones; roughly 78% were counted once. The top ten clones comprise around 13% of the sample.

Here V drops 7 bases and J drops 3 bases, and the junction holds 4 bases not matched to any gene. The CDR3 starts with the cysteine, ends with the phenylalanine, and has 12 residues. Only CDR3 DNA remains: 36 bases, in frame from the first base. CDR1 and CDR2 were assigned from the germline V gene as SQVTM and ANQGSEA. This specimen's time point label, interpreted: neoterminal ileum biopsy at postoperative endoscopy, about 6 months after surgery. Adults with ileal or ileocolonic Crohn's disease for whom ileocolonic resection was indicated were considered eligible. Before DNA extraction, whole ileal mucosal biopsies were kept frozen at -80 degrees C. Genomic DNA was isolated from frozen whole biopsies using a TRizol-based method, and the DNA was quantified with a NanoDrop 2000 spectrophotometer. On this clone itself: Its antigen remains undetermined. The record has no base qualities; no much larger clone is one base away.

The rearranged segments are TRBV29-1 and TRBJ2-7, with 9 middle bases fitting TRBD1. The sequence came from an adult with Crohn's disease. The sequenced material came from ileal tissue. The DNA sequence is TGCAGCGCACGGACAGGGGACTACGAGCAGTACTTC. This is translated as CSARTGDYEQYF.